A selection of T cell receptor beta chains follows, all from one sample in a study of blood T cell repertoires in COVID-19. Repertoires were generated with immunoSEQ multiplex PCR, while TCRdb's copy carries only in-frame clones and drops some. The sample includes approximately 380,000 clones, around nine tenths seen only once; the top ten take 1.2%. Sequenced sample: PBMCs or T cells enriched from blood (not recorded which). These receptors originate from a woman younger than 30 who had recovered from COVID-19. Both conserved end residues are part of each CDR3. The order of the fields is V gene, clone size, J gene, D gene, CDR3 protein, CDR3 DNA. D genes are given only for firm matches. A clone size is listed for some rows: how often the clone was seen (once, few, many), or a class if it is expanded.

TRBV5-6,once,TRBJ1-3,-,CASTFLRAGNTIYF,TGTGCCAGCACCTTTCTGCGCGCAGGAAACACCATATATTTT
TRBV6-5,-,TRBJ2-1,TRBD1,CASSSDRVNYNEQFF,TGTGCCAGCAGTTCGGACAGGGTGAACTACAATGAGCAGTTCTTC
TRBV28,-,TRBJ1-1,-,CASSLEITGGKAFF,TGTGCCAGCAGTTTAGAGATCACGGGGGGCAAAGCTTTCTTT
TRBV9,-,TRBJ2-1,TRBD2,CASSSGGFYNEQFF,TGTGCCAGCAGTTCGGGGGGGTTCTACAATGAGCAGTTCTTC
TRBV7-8,-,TRBJ1-1,-,CASSAGVVRTEAFF,TGTGCCAGCAGCGCCGGGGTTGTGAGGACTGAAGCTTTCTTT
TRBV28,-,TRBJ2-7,TRBD2,CASSLPKTGAGGHPTEQYF,TGTGCCAGCAGTTTACCGAAAACGGGGGCGGGGGGCCACCCTACCGAGCAGTACTTC
TRBV7-9,-,TRBJ2-1,-,CASSLAVDILHNEQFF,TGTGCCAGCAGCTTGGCAGTAGACATACTCCACAATGAGCAGTTCTTC
TRBV19,once,TRBJ2-3,TRBD2,CASSIGLAGGRTDTQYF,TGTGCCAGTAGTATAGGCCTAGCGGGGGGGCGAACAGATACGCAGTATTTT
TRBV6-5,-,TRBJ2-7,-,CASLDRSHSYEQYF,TGTGCCAGCCTCGACAGGAGCCATTCCTACGAGCAGTACTTC
TRBV15,-,TRBJ1-6,TRBD1,CATSRDKGQSSYNSPLHF,TGTGCCACCAGCAGAGATAAGGGACAGAGCTCCTATAATTCACCCCTCCACTTT
TRBV7-7,-,TRBJ1-4,-,CASSLLPPGSTNEKLFF,TGTGCTAGCAGCTTACTTCCCCCGGGATCAACTAATGAAAAACTGTTTTTT
TRBV6-5,-,TRBJ1-5,-,CASSYFVRGFNQPQHF,TGTGCCAGCAGTTACTTTGTAAGGGGATTTAATCAGCCCCAGCATTTT
TRBV4-1,-,TRBJ2-3,-,CASGWAGGIDTQYF,TGCGCCAGCGGGTGGGCTGGGGGCATAGATACGCAGTATTTT
TRBV9,-,TRBJ1-2,TRBD1,CASSYEGQNPPYGYTF,TGTGCCAGCAGCTACGAGGGACAGAACCCCCCCTATGGCTACACCTTC
TRBV2,-,TRBJ2-7,-,CASSEFDEQYF,TGTGCCAGCAGTGAATTCGACGAGCAGTACTTC
TRBV2,-,TRBJ1-2,TRBD1,CANPEGQGDGYTF,TGTGCCAACCCAGAGGGACAGGGGGATGGCTACACCTTC
TRBV5-5,few,TRBJ1-1,-,CASSFLERSAKEAFF,TGTGCCAGCAGCTTTTTAGAGCGATCGGCGAAAGAAGCTTTCTTT
TRBV4-1,-,TRBJ1-4,-,CASSQVAGVNEKLFF,TGCGCCAGCAGCCAAGTAGCGGGGGTGAATGAAAAACTGTTTTTT
TRBV5-1,-,TRBJ1-1,TRBD1,CASSTGQGDEAFF,TGCGCCAGCAGCACGGGACAGGGGGATGAAGCTTTCTTT
TRBV20-1,-,TRBJ2-5,TRBD2,CSASGLAGAFQETQYF,TGCAGTGCCAGTGGACTAGCGGGGGCCTTTCAAGAGACCCAGTACTTC
TRBV3-1/TRBV3-2,few,TRBJ1-1,-,CASSQAGVRTEAFF,TGTGCCAGCAGCCAAGCAGGGGTCCGCACTGAAGCTTTCTTT
TRBV5-1,-,TRBJ2-3,-,CASSSPRRRPLGTQYF,TGCGCCAGCAGCAGCCCCCGTCGCAGACCTCTAGGTACGCAGTATTTT
TRBV6-2/TRBV6-3,-,TRBJ2-5,TRBD2,CASSSWTSGASQETQYF,TGTGCCAGCAGTTCCTGGACTAGCGGGGCGTCTCAAGAGACCCAGTACTTC
TRBV7-7,-,TRBJ2-1,-,CASSLGVRTPYNEQFF,TGTGCTAGCAGCTTAGGGGTGCGGACACCCTACAATGAGCAGTTCTTC
TRBV11-3,once,TRBJ2-3,TRBD2,CASSIRGGNTDTQYF,TGTGCCAGCAGCATACGGGGGGGAAACACAGATACGCAGTATTTT
TRBV2,-,TRBJ2-7,TRBD2,CASRLAGGLKTYEQYF,TGTGCCAGCAGATTGGCGGGGGGGCTTAAGACCTACGAGCAGTACTTC
TRBV5-4,-,TRBJ1-1,TRBD1,CASSLGQEIHYPEAFF,TGTGCCAGCAGCCTGGGACAGGAGATACACTATCCTGAAGCTTTCTTT
TRBV11-2,-,TRBJ1-3,-,CASSFQNSGNTIYF,TGTGCCAGCAGCTTCCAGAACTCTGGAAACACCATATATTTT
TRBV20-1,few,TRBJ1-1,-,CSARAEGAFF,TGCAGTGCTAGAGCGGAGGGGGCTTTCTTT
TRBV5-1,-,TRBJ1-1,-,CASSLPQENTEAFF,TGCGCCAGCAGCTTACCCCAGGAGAACACTGAAGCTTTCTTT
TRBV7-9,-,TRBJ2-6,TRBD1,CASSRWQGAAGANVLTF,TGTGCCAGCAGCCGCTGGCAGGGGGCCGCTGGGGCCAACGTCCTGACTTTC
TRBV6-5,-,TRBJ1-1,-,CASSQKYRVRTEAFF,TGTGCCAGCAGTCAAAAATACAGGGTTCGGACTGAAGCTTTCTTT
TRBV24-1,-,TRBJ1-1,-,CATRNREGGTEAFF,TGTGCCACCAGAAATCGGGAGGGAGGCACTGAAGCTTTCTTT
TRBV11-2,-,TRBJ1-4,-,CASSLVGSREKLFF,TGTGCCAGCAGCTTAGTTGGTTCGCGGGAAAAACTGTTTTTT
TRBV27,-,TRBJ2-6,-,CASSDEAFYGANVLTF,TGTGCCAGCAGTGATGAAGCGTTCTACGGGGCCAACGTCCTGACTTTC
TRBV6-5,-,TRBJ2-2,-,CASSYSHGVTGELFF,TGTGCCAGCAGTTACTCCCACGGAGTCACCGGGGAGCTGTTTTTT
TRBV7-3,-,TRBJ2-6,-,CASRVTGSGANVLTF,TGTGCCAGCAGGGTCACAGGCTCTGGGGCCAACGTCCTGACTTTC